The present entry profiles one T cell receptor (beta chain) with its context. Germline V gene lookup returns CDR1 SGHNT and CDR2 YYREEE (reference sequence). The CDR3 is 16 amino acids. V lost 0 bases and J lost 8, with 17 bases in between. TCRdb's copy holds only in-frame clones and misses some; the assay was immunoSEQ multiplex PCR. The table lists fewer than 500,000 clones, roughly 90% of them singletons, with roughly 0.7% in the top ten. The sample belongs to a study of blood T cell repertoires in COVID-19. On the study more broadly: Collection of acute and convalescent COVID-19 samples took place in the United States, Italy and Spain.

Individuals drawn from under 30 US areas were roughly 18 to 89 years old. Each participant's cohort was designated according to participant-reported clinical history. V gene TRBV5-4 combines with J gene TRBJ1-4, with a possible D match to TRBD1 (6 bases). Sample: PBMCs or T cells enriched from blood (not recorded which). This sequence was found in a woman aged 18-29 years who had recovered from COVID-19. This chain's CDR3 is CASSLVGGGAEEKLFF. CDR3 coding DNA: TGTGCCAGCAGCTTGGTCGGGGGGGGCGCGGAGGAAAAACTGTTTTTT.